This T cell receptor (beta chain) comes out of a study of neurological immune-mediated disorders. Study background: Relapsing-remitting disease was seen in 31 of the 34 multiple sclerosis patients, and secondary progressive disease was seen in 3.

The table lists this clonotype with many counts. This CDR3 has 15 residues. The ends were cut back, 2 bases at V and 4 bases at J, with 11 bases in the middle. Per germline, CDR1 LGHDT and CDR2 YNNKEL (reference sequence). Each TCR transcript was tagged with a 10-nucleotide random UMI during 5'RACE. The output of every sequencing run, over 170 million TCR-beta sequences, came from 15-18 subjects. A single record per CDR3 protein comes from TCRdb applying MiXCR to the 5' RACE reads. The table includes about 46,000 distinct CDR3 sequences, 1.9% detected once. The chain joins TRBV3-1 to TRBJ1-4, with D perhaps TRBD1 (5 bases). The clonotype comes from a woman aged 35 to 49 with multiple sclerosis. The sample was PBMCs. CDR3 amino acids: CASSQPGRFNEKLFF. The CDR3 DNA reads as TGTGCCAGCAGCCAACCGGGACGGTTTAATGAAAAACTGTTTTTT.